The 29 T cell receptor beta chains reported below all come from one sample, sequenced in a study of molecular identifiers for immune sequencing clone quantification. TCRdb reanalysed the PCR reads using MiXCR and keeps one entry per CDR3 protein. The sample carries about 640,000 distinct CDR3 sequences, about 20% recorded once. Sequencing input: naive CD8+ T cells from blood, with Jurkat cell RNA spiked in. The subset here: FACS-sorted CD8+CD4-CCR7+CD45RA+ naive T cells. These receptors originate from a human donor in good health. Some libraries in this study had Jurkat cell RNA spiked in.

This clonotype occurred many times. The rearrangement links TRBV6-2 or TRBV6-3 to TRBJ1-5, with 8 bases that match TRBD1. Losses at the gene ends were 4 bases for V and 7 bases for J; bases not matched to a gene: 9. The germline CDR1 and CDR2 sequences are MNHEY and SVGEGT. CDR3 length: 15 residues. The chain's CDR3 is CASSSQGVGKQPQHF. Written as DNA, the CDR3 is TGTGCCAGCAGTTCACAGGGGGTCGGGAAGCAGCCCCAGCATTTT.

This clonotype was recorded a few times. V and J are TRBV7-2 and TRBJ2-1; 9 bases align to TRBD1. Per germline, CDR1 SGHTA and CDR2 FQGNSA. There are 15 residues in the CDR3. V was clipped by 1 base and J by 8 bases; unmatched bases: 6. The CDR3 sequence: CASSLVGTGSDEQFF. In DNA form, the CDR3 reads TGTGCCAGCAGCTTAGTGGGGACAGGGTCGGATGAGCAGTTCTTC.

The chain links TRBV7-3 to TRBJ2-2, with D possibly being TRBD1 (5 bases). The CDR3 spans 16 residues. Trimming left V 6 bases short and J 1 base short, with 15 bases between. The germline gives CDR1 SGHTA, CDR2 FQGTGA. Here the CDR3 reads CASSPWGDMNTGELFF. DNA for the CDR3: TGTGCCAGCAGTCCCTGGGGCGATATGAACACCGGGGAGCTGTTTTTT.

This clonotype has a count of ten or more. The chain's CDR3 is CASSLASRGATEAFF. The CDR3 region has the DNA TGTGCCAGCAGCTTAGCCAGCAGGGGTGCCACTGAAGCTTTCTTT. The chain couples TRBV7-2 to TRBJ1-1, with D possibly TRBD1 on 6 matching bases. V lost 0 bases and J lost 4, with 12 bases in between. Germline loops: CDR1 SGHTA, CDR2 FQGNSA. The CDR3 length is 15 residues.

This clonotype was seen repeatedly, ten times or more. This chain connects TRBV3-1 to TRBJ1-1; D is unresolved. Germline V lookup: CDR1 LGHDT, CDR2 YNNKEL (reference sequence). The ends were cut back, 5 bases at V and 4 bases at J, with 11 bases in the middle. This CDR3 comprises 13 residues. CDR3 bases: TGTGCCAGCAGCTCCCAATTAGCCACTGAAGCTTTCTTT. Its protein is CASSSQLATEAFF.

This clonotype came up many times. V and J are TRBV29-1 and TRBJ2-7; D ambiguous. V was trimmed by 0 bases and J by 5 bases, leaving 14 bases between them. The CDR3 is made up of 14 amino acids. Germline values: CDR1 SQVTM, CDR2 ANQGSEA. The CDR3 bases are TGCAGCGTTGAAGATCAGCGAGTGGGAAACGAGCAGTACTTC. It is translated as CSVEDQRVGNEQYF.

This clonotype was found many times. The chain uses TRBV6-2 or TRBV6-3 and TRBJ2-7; D unresolved. The germline V gene encodes CDR1 MNHEY and CDR2 SVGEGT. This CDR3 comprises 10 residues. Trimming shortened V by 8 bases and J by 5 bases, and 7 bases separated the two germline ends. The CDR3 reads CASLGHEQYF. CDR3 DNA: TGTGCCAGCCTCGGGCACGAGCAGTACTTC.

The chain couples TRBV2 to TRBJ2-5; maybe TRBD1 (5 bases). The V end lost 1 base, the J end lost 1 base, and 13 bases lay between the germline ends. CDR1 and CDR2 from the germline V gene are SNHLY and FYNNEI. The CDR3 is 16 amino acids. This CDR3 is CASSEVVAGCQETQYF. The CDR3 nucleotides read TGTGCCAGCAGTGAAGTTGTTGCAGGGTGCCAAGAGACCCAGTACTTC. Combining the CDR3 with reference TRBV2 and TRBJ2-5 gives the whole variable domain EPEVTQTPSHQVTQMGQEVILRCVPISNHLYFYWYRQILGQKVEFLVSFYNNEISEKSEIFDDQFSVERPDGSNFTLKIRSTKLEDSAMYFCASSEVVAGCQETQYFGPGTRLLVL.

This clonotype was observed at least ten times. The chain recombines TRBV4-3 with TRBJ2-3, with D tentatively TRBD2 (6 bases). The length of the CDR3 is 16 residues. The germline V gene has CDR1 LGHNA and CDR2 YSLEER. Deletions cut 0 bases from V and 3 bases from J, with 13 bases between. The CDR3 nucleotides read TGCGCCAGCAGCCAAGATTGGGAGGAATATACAGATACGCAGTATTTT. Translation gives CASSQDWEEYTDTQYF.

This clonotype appeared many times. The rearrangement uses TRBV12-3 or TRBV12-4 and TRBJ2-3, with 13 bases identical to TRBD2. CDR3 length: 16 residues. Unmatched junction bases numbered 9, after V lost 5 bases and J lost 7 bases. The CDR3 nucleotides read TGTGCCAGCAGTAGTGACCCGGGACTAGCGGGGTATACGCAGTATTTT. Translating gives CASSSDPGLAGYTQYF.

This clonotype was recorded many times. This chain uses TRBV6-2 or TRBV6-3 with TRBJ2-1, with unresolved D. There are 15 residues in the CDR3. The V end was cut by 4 bases, the J end by 7 bases, with 17 bases between. The germline CDR1 and CDR2 sequences are MNHEY and SVGEGT. In DNA, the CDR3 is TGTGCCAGCAGTTCCAGACTGATTCCCGCGAATGAGCAGTTCTTC. This translates into CASSSRLIPANEQFF.

This clonotype was recorded many times. The chain has TRBV28 and TRBJ2-5, with a tentative D call TRBD1 (5 bases). V was clipped by 3 bases and J by 1 base, with 9 bases between them. CDR1 MDHEN and CDR2 SYDVKM come from the germline V gene. CDR3 length: 14 residues. CDR3 in amino acids: CASSFKDTQETQYF. The CDR3 region has the DNA TGTGCCAGCAGTTTTAAGGACACCCAAGAGACCCAGTACTTC.

This clonotype showed up many times. The chain joins TRBV5-6 to TRBJ1-5; TRBD1 matches 9 bases. The CDR3 contains 18 residues. Germline CDR1 reads SGHDT; CDR2 reads YYEEEE. V lost 4 bases, J lost 0 bases, and 11 bases stayed unmatched. The CDR3 is CASSNRRDRVYSNQPQHF. The CDR3 nucleotides read TGTGCCAGCAGCAATCGCCGGGACAGGGTATATAGCAATCAGCCCCAGCATTTT.

In this sample, this clonotype turned up many times. V gene TRBV7-6 combines with J gene TRBJ2-3, with 8 bases fitting TRBD2. Germline CDR1 is SGHVS and CDR2 is FNYEAQ. The V and J ends lost 3 bases and 6 bases, in that order; junction bases with no gene match: 14. The CDR3 runs 17 residues. The CDR3 DNA reads TGTGCCAGCAGCTTCGCAACTAGCGGAAGCTCTAGGGATACGCAGTATTTT. Amino acids: CASSFATSGSSRDTQYF.

In this sample, this clonotype turned up many times. V gene TRBV27 combines with J gene TRBJ1-4; 7 bases fit TRBD1. The CDR3 is made up of 13 amino acids. Unmatched junction bases numbered 4, after V lost 8 bases and J lost 4 bases. Germline V lookup: CDR1 MNHEY, CDR2 SMNVEV (reference sequence). CDR3: CASQGGGNEKLFF. The DNA for the CDR3 is TGTGCCAGCCAGGGGGGGGGTAATGAAAAACTGTTTTTT.

This clonotype was observed many times. The chain uses TRBV6-2 or TRBV6-3 and TRBJ1-2; D gene unclear. Deletions cut 0 bases from V and 6 bases from J, with 8 bases between. The CDR3 runs to 13 residues. The germline gives CDR1 MNHEY, CDR2 SVGEGT. The CDR3 coding sequence is TGTGCCAGCAGTTACTCGGTTGGGGATGGCTACACCTTC. The encoded protein is CASSYSVGDGYTF.

The sample holds many counts of this clonotype. The V gene is TRBV7-8, the J gene TRBJ1-5, with D hard to call. Germline V gives CDR1 SGHVS, CDR2 FQNEAQ. The V gene lost 3 bases and the J gene lost 4 bases, with 7 bases spanning the gap. CDR3 length: 13 residues. The CDR3: CASSLGANQPQHF. DNA for the CDR3: TGTGCCAGCAGCTTGGGTGCAAATCAGCCCCAGCATTTT. Variable domain in full (rest from reference TRBV7-8 and TRBJ1-5): GAGVSQSPRYKVAKRGQDVALRCDPISGHVSLFWYQQALGQGPEFLTYFQNEAQLDKSGLPSDRFFAERPEGSVSTLKIQRTQQEDSAVYLCASSLGANQPQHFGDGTRLSIL.

This clonotype was counted a few times. The gene calls are TRBV27 and TRBJ1-2; 9 bases are a match to TRBD1. The CDR3 is made up of 14 amino acids. The V gene's germline CDR1 is MNHEY and CDR2 SMNVEV (reference sequence). With 3 bases clipped from V and 8 bases from J, the junction kept 7 bases outside the gene matches. CDR3 nucleotides: TGTGCCAGCAGTTTTCTACAGGGGGCAGGCGGCTACACCTTC. Its translation: CASSFLQGAGGYTF.

Of note for this clonotype: Because the CDR3's place on the DNA is in doubt, the DNA is left out and the CDR3 is given as listed by TCRdb. The V call is TRBV7-5, the J call TRBJ2-2. TRBV7-5 is noted as a pseudogene. The length of the CDR3 is 22 amino acids, counting both ends. The chain's CDR3 is CISVPAATRSFDRPLNTGELFF.

This chain joins TRBV11-2 and TRBJ2-2; D uncertain. Per the germline V gene, CDR1 is SGHAT and CDR2 is FQNNGV. Deletions cut 0 bases from V and 3 bases from J, with 20 bases between. The length of the CDR3 is 19 residues. The DNA of the CDR3 is TGTGCCAGCAGCTTAGATGGGGATTCTGGGGTTTTGGACACCGGGGAGCTGTTTTTT. This encodes CASSLDGDSGVLDTGELFF.

The sample holds many counts of this clonotype. The V gene is TRBV4-3, the J gene TRBJ2-3; D may be TRBD2 (5 bases). Germline-derived CDR1 and CDR2 are LGHNA and YSLEER. CDR3 length equals 14 residues. V was trimmed by 0 bases and J by 11 bases, leaving 15 bases between them. DNA for the CDR3: TGCGCCAGCAGCCAAGACCTGGGGAGTCGGGGGCAGTATTTT. Translation gives CASSQDLGSRGQYF.

The chain uses TRBV11-2 and TRBJ2-1; either TRBD1 or TRBD2 may fit D (5 bases each). Germline-derived CDR1 and CDR2 are SGHAT and FQNNGV. The CDR3 is made up of 14 amino acids. Trimming stripped 0 bases from V and 5 bases from J, with 8 bases between. The CDR3: CASSLDGTHNEQFF. In DNA form, the CDR3 reads TGTGCCAGCAGCTTAGATGGGACCCACAATGAGCAGTTCTTC.

This clonotype was seen a handful of times. One end of the junction is discordant with germline, which a read error may explain. This chain joins TRBV7-6 and TRBJ2-6; tentatively, D is TRBD1 (7 bases). Germline values: CDR1 SGHVS, CDR2 FNYEAQ. The CDR3 has 19 residues. In nucleotides, the CDR3 is TGTGCCAGCAGCAGGCGTGTTGTCAGGGGGGCTTCCGGGGCCAGCGTCCTGACTTTC. Translated, it gives CASSRRVVRGASGASVLTF.

This clonotype appeared many times. The chain combines TRBV6-1 with TRBJ2-7; no reliable D call. Trimming removed 0 bases from V and 3 bases from J, with 15 bases in between. The CDR3 totals 16 residues. Germline V lookup: CDR1 MNHNS, CDR2 SASEGT. This chain's CDR3 is CASSEAVGWTYYEQYF. CDR3 in DNA: TGTGCCAGCAGTGAAGCTGTGGGTTGGACCTACTACGAGCAGTACTTC.

This clonotype was detected ten times or more. This chain connects TRBV7-2 to TRBJ1-1, with D possibly matching TRBD1 (5 bases). Germline V gene data show CDR1 as SGHTA and CDR2 as FQGNSA. The CDR3 runs 15 residues. The V gene lost 7 bases and the J gene lost 5 bases, with 20 bases spanning the gap. The CDR3 DNA sequence: TGTGCCAGCATAGGGGTCCCTCCGGAGGGTACTGAAGCTTTCTTT. This encodes CASIGVPPEGTEAFF.

The chain uses TRBV19 and TRBJ1-1; D gene ambiguous. The ends were cut back, 5 bases at V and 4 bases at J, with 11 bases in the middle. This CDR3 is 13 amino acids long. Looked up from germline, CDR1 is LNHDA and CDR2 is SQIVND (reference sequence). The CDR3 bases are TGTGCCAGTAGTTATAAAAGGAGCACTGAAGCTTTCTTT. Protein sequence: CASSYKRSTEAFF.

This clonotype was observed many times. This chain joins TRBV4-1 and TRBJ1-5; D is undetermined. V was cut by 1 base and J by 6 bases, with 10 bases left in between. The CDR3 is 14 residues long. CDR1 and CDR2 (germline): MGHRA, YSYEKL. The CDR3 DNA reads as TGCGCCAGCAGCCAAGTAGGGTTTGGTCAGCCCCAGCATTTT. It is translated as CASSQVGFGQPQHF.

There are a few counts of this clonotype. The chain carries TRBV9 and TRBJ2-5, with 10 nucleotides matching TRBD2. Germline V CDR1 and CDR2: SGDLS, YYNGEE. After removal of 4 bases from V and 4 bases from J, the junction contained 7 bases not matched to a gene. The CDR3 runs to 15 residues. The CDR3 DNA sequence: TGTGCCAGCAGCCGCAGCGGGGGGGCAGGAGAGACCCAGTACTTC. This codes for CASSRSGGAGETQYF.

This sequence joins TRBV4-1 and TRBJ1-6; 9 nucleotides line up with TRBD1. CDR1 is MGHRA, CDR2 YSYEKL, per germline. J lost 7 bases, V lost 1 base, and 5 bases had no gene match. The CDR3 contains 16 residues. The CDR3 spells CASSQAGTGKNSPLHF. The DNA of the CDR3 is TGCGCCAGCAGCCAAGCTGGGACAGGGAAAAATTCACCCCTCCACTTT.